Following are 29 T cell receptor beta chains from one sample sequenced in a study of beta chain features in type 1 diabetes. Expressed TCRB transcripts were sequenced after all isolated RNA was converted to cDNA. Sequencing was performed with immunoSEQ multiplex PCR; in TCRdb, only in-frame clones are kept and a portion is missing. Seen here are approximately 470,000 clones, roughly 30% observed once, and the top ten hold around 0.065%. Source material: naive CD4+ T cells from blood. These receptors were taken from a man in his late teens or twenties in good health.

The V gene is TRBV7-8, the J gene TRBJ2-4; D unclear. V was shortened by 1 base and J by 4 bases, with 8 bases between the two germline ends. Germline V gene data show CDR1 as SGHVS and CDR2 as FQNEAQ. CDR3 length: 14 residues. The CDR3 sequence is CASSLEELKNIQYF. The DNA for the CDR3 is TGTGCCAGCAGCTTAGAGGAATTAAAAAACATTCAGTACTTC.

This clone came up a few times. In the same sample, other DNA sequences code for this CDR3. The rearrangement uses TRBV9 and TRBJ1-1; no definite D call. Germline loops: CDR1 SGDLS, CDR2 YYNGEE. The CDR3 loop spans 13 amino acids. Trimming removed 0 bases from V and 1 base from J, with 4 bases in between. CDR3 protein: CASSVAGNTEAFF. CDR3 in DNA: TGTGCCAGCAGCGTAGCCGGGAACACTGAAGCTTTCTTT.

V gene TRBV25-1 combines with J gene TRBJ2-7; D might be TRBD2 (6 bases). The V end lost 5 bases, the J end lost 2 bases, and 13 bases lay between the germline ends. Germline V gene data show CDR1 as MGHDK and CDR2 as SYGVNS. The CDR3 consists of 14 residues. CDR3 in DNA: TGTGCCAGCAGTCGAGGACCGGGGGCCTACGAGCAGTACTTC. It encodes CASSRGPGAYEQYF.

This clone has more than one count but fewer than ten. This chain connects TRBV29-1 to TRBJ2-7; the match to TRBD1 covers 8 bases. Germline V gene sequence: CDR1 SQVTM, CDR2 ANQGSEA. J was trimmed by 6 bases and V by 2 bases; bases with no gene match: 3. CDR3 length: 12 residues. CDR3 region: CSVESGGLEQYF. CDR3 coding DNA: TGCAGCGTTGAATCAGGGGGCCTCGAGCAGTACTTC.

This clone was seen only a few times. At the DNA level, this CDR3 is encoded by other sequences in the same sample as well. This sequence joins TRBV15 and TRBJ2-1, with D hard to call. Trimming took 1 base from V and 1 from J, leaving 2 bases between them. The CDR3 contains 13 residues. Germline V lookup: CDR1 LNHNV, CDR2 YYDKDF (reference sequence). CDR3 sequence reads: CATSRGSYNEQFF. CDR3 sequence (DNA): TGTGCCACCAGCAGAGGTTCCTACAATGAGCAGTTCTTC.

CDR3 loop: CSVTRGTPEAFF. The CDR3 DNA reads TGCAGCGTTACCCGGGGGACCCCTGAAGCTTTCTTT. V is TRBV29-1 and J is TRBJ1-1, with D tentatively TRBD1 (5 bases). The V end was cut by 5 bases, the J end by 6 bases, with 13 bases between. The germline V gene has CDR1 SQVTM and CDR2 ANQGSEA. CDR3 length: 12 amino acids. The full variable domain, its missing parts supplied by reference TRBV29-1 and TRBJ1-1, is SAVISQKPSRDICQRGTSLTIQCQVDSQVTMMFWYRQQPGQSLTLIATANQGSEATYESGFVIDKFPISRPNLTFSTLTVSNMSPEDSSIYLCSVTRGTPEAFFGQGTRLTVV.

V gene TRBV29-1 combines with J gene TRBJ2-2; TRBD1 or TRBD2 may be the D gene (5 bases each). V was shortened by 2 bases and J by 1 base, with 14 bases between the two germline ends. The length of the CDR3 is 16 residues. CDR1 SQVTM and CDR2 ANQGSEA come from the germline V gene. CDR3 in amino acids: CSVEPGTAGNTGELFF. In DNA, the CDR3 is TGCAGCGTTGAACCCGGGACCGCGGGGAACACCGGGGAGCTGTTTTTT.

Notes on this clone: Additional DNA sequences in this sample encode the identical CDR3. The rearrangement links TRBV5-1 to TRBJ1-2; no definite D call. Per the germline V gene, CDR1 is SGHRS and CDR2 is YFSETQ. V lost 0 bases and J lost 1, with 4 bases in between. The CDR3 totals 13 residues. CDR3 loop: CASSLEVNYGYTF. For the CDR3, the DNA is TGCGCCAGCAGCTTGGAGGTTAACTATGGCTACACCTTC. Looking up the rest from reference TRBV5-1 and TRBJ1-2 gives the full variable domain: KAGVTQTPRYLIKTRGQQVTLSCSPISGHRSVSWYQQTPGQGLQFLFEYFSETQRNKGNFPGRFSGRQFSNSRSEMNVSTLELGDSALYLCASSLEVNYGYTFGSGTRLTVV.

This clone has just a few counts. The chain links TRBV30 to TRBJ2-2; tentative D call: TRBD1 (5 bases). The CDR3 extends over 14 amino acids. Germline CDR1 GTSNPN, CDR2 SVGIG (reference sequence). The ends were cut back, 1 base at V and 2 bases at J, with 8 bases in the middle. The CDR3 here is CAWSDRTNTGELFF. The CDR3 nucleotides are TGTGCCTGGAGTGACAGGACCAACACCGGGGAGCTGTTTTTT.

The gene calls are TRBV28 and TRBJ2-7; D gene uncertain. V shed 7 bases and J shed 4 bases, with 8 bases lying between them. CDR3 length: 11 amino acids. Germline CDR1 reads MDHEN; CDR2 reads SYDVKM. CDR3 sequence: CASTNLYEQYF. The CDR3 DNA follows: TGTGCCAGCACCAACTTATACGAGCAGTACTTC.

This chain joins TRBV10-3 and TRBJ2-1, with TRBD2 matching over 13 bases. V trimming: 7 bases; J trimming: 3 bases; junction bases outside the gene matches: 3. Looked up from germline, CDR1 is ENHRY and CDR2 is SYGVKD. The length of the CDR3 is 15 residues. CDR3 sequence reads: CAITGLAGDYNEQFF. As DNA, the CDR3 is TGTGCCATCACTGGACTAGCGGGGGACTACAATGAGCAGTTCTTC.

This clone was counted only a few times. CDR3 loop: CASTNKLGAGYQPQHF. Here the CDR3 DNA reads TGTGCCAGCACCAACAAATTAGGGGCAGGGTACCAGCCCCAGCATTTT. The chain links TRBV27 to TRBJ1-5, with D perhaps TRBD1 (5 bases). CDR1 is MNHEY and CDR2 is SMNVEV in the germline V gene (reference sequence). V lost 7 bases, J lost 7 bases, and 23 bases lay in between. The CDR3 is 16 amino acids.

The chain employs TRBV10-3 and TRBJ1-1, with a tentative D call TRBD1 (5 bases). CDR1 is ENHRY, CDR2 SYGVKD, per germline. The CDR3 is made up of 14 amino acids. The V end lost 0 bases, the J end lost 0 bases, and 5 bases lay between the germline ends. The CDR3 protein is CAISESGVNTEAFF. The CDR3 nucleotides are TGTGCCATCAGTGAGTCGGGGGTGAACACTGAAGCTTTCTTT.

This clone was observed a few times. At the DNA level, this CDR3 is encoded by other sequences in the same sample as well. CDR3 DNA sequence: TGTGCCAGCAGCGTATCGAGCGGCTCCTACAATGAGCAGTTCTTC. It encodes CASSVSSGSYNEQFF. The chain uses TRBV9 and TRBJ2-1, with a weak D call TRBD2 (5 bases). CDR1 is SGDLS, CDR2 YYNGEE, per germline. V lost 1 base and J 0 bases, leaving 8 bases between the germline ends. This CDR3 contains 15 residues.

The DNA of the CDR3 is TGTGCCAGCAGCCCGACCGGTGGGACAAGCTATGGCTACACCTTC. Its translation: CASSPTGGTSYGYTF. The rearrangement uses TRBV7-2 and TRBJ1-2, with D perhaps matching TRBD1 (6 bases). The ends were cut back, 5 bases at V and 4 bases at J, with 17 bases in the middle. The germline V gene has CDR1 SGHTA and CDR2 FQGNSA. The CDR3 extends over 15 amino acids.

The chain couples TRBV2 to TRBJ2-1; 7 bases are a match to TRBD2. The CDR3 has 13 amino acids. J was trimmed by 6 bases and V by 6 bases; bases with no gene match: 5. From germline, CDR1 is SNHLY and CDR2 FYNNEI. This CDR3 reads CASRRLASNEQFF. CDR3 nucleotides: TGTGCCAGCAGGCGACTAGCCTCCAATGAGCAGTTCTTC.

In DNA form, the CDR3 reads TGCGCCAGCTCAAGTCGGGAGGGCGGTGAGCAGTTCTTC. Its translation: CASSSREGGEQFF. The chain uses TRBV5-1 and TRBJ2-1; TRBD2 agrees at 8 bases. The V segment lost 7 bases and the J segment 9 bases; nucleotides outside the gene matches: 9. The length of the CDR3 is 13 residues. Germline V lookup: CDR1 SGHRS, CDR2 YFSETQ.

A word on this clone: The same CDR3 can be traced to other DNA sequences in this sample. The V gene is TRBV7-2, the J gene TRBJ2-5, with 7 nucleotides matching TRBD1. CDR3 size: 13 residues. Germline CDR1 is SGHTA and CDR2 is FQGNSA. V lost 3 bases to trimming and J lost 3 bases; unmatched junction nucleotides: 1. This CDR3 is CASSFDREETQYF. CDR3 bases: TGTGCCAGCAGCTTCGACAGGGAAGAGACCCAGTACTTC.

This clone has just a few counts. The rearrangement joins TRBV4-2 to TRBJ2-7; perhaps TRBD2 as D (7 bases). Trimming removed 6 bases at V and 2 bases at J, with 14 bases between. The germline V gene encodes CDR1 LGHNA and CDR2 YNFKEQ. This CDR3 has 14 residues. In DNA, the CDR3 is TGTGCCAGCAGGTCGGACAGCGGGACCTACGAGCAGTACTTC. This translates into CASRSDSGTYEQYF.

The rearrangement uses TRBV7-2 and TRBJ2-7; D call uncertain. V was cut by 2 bases and J by 1 base, with 9 bases left in between. The germline V gene encodes CDR1 SGHTA and CDR2 FQGNSA. The CDR3 is made up of 14 amino acids. The CDR3 protein is CASSLSPGSYEQYF. The CDR3 DNA reads as TGTGCCAGCAGCTTAAGCCCTGGATCCTACGAGCAGTACTTC.

The rearrangement uses TRBV18 and TRBJ1-4, with D hard to call. In germline, CDR1 is KGHSH, CDR2 LQKENI. V was cut by 3 bases and J by 7 bases, with 6 bases left in between. This CDR3 comprises 12 residues. The CDR3: CASSPEGEKLFF. In DNA, the CDR3 is TGTGCCAGCTCACCGGAGGGTGAAAAACTGTTTTTT.

This CDR3 is CASRSGSWETQYF. In DNA, the CDR3 is TGTGCCAGCAGGTCAGGGTCGTGGGAGACCCAGTACTTC. The gene calls are TRBV28 and TRBJ2-5; D is perhaps TRBD1 (5 bases). V gave up 6 bases and J gave up 5 bases, with 13 bases separating them. The germline V gene has CDR1 MDHEN and CDR2 SYDVKM. This CDR3 is 13 amino acids long.

Remarks on this clone: This sample includes further DNA sequences coding for the same CDR3. The CDR3 protein is CAWSQSYEQYF. DNA of the CDR3: TGTGCCTGGAGCCAGTCCTACGAGCAGTACTTC. The rearrangement uses TRBV30 and TRBJ2-7; no definite D call. This CDR3 is 11 amino acids long. Trimming pared 3 bases from V and 1 base from J, leaving 4 bases between. The V gene's germline CDR1 is GTSNPN and CDR2 SVGIG (reference sequence).

To note about this clone: This specimen includes other DNA sequences encoding the same CDR3. The chain couples TRBV7-2 to TRBJ2-3; unclear D gene. The V gene's germline CDR1 is SGHTA and CDR2 FQGNSA. Trimming took off 4 bases at V and 3 bases at J, with 8 bases between the two ends. The CDR3 contains 13 residues. This CDR3 is CASSSESTDTQYF. CDR3 nucleotides: TGTGCCAGCAGCTCCGAATCGACAGATACGCAGTATTTT.

J is TRBJ2-3 and V is TRBV6-1; 11 bases are shared with TRBD2. Trimming took 2 bases from V and 0 from J; bases not matched to a gene: 4. Germline CDR1 MNHNS, CDR2 SASEGT. This CDR3 region has 17 residues. CDR3 loop: CASSESRTSGSTDTQYF. The DNA of the CDR3 is TGTGCCAGCAGTGAATCCCGGACTAGCGGGAGCACAGATACGCAGTATTTT.

The chain has TRBV11-2 and TRBJ2-5; D may be TRBD1 (6 bases). The germline V gene encodes CDR1 SGHAT and CDR2 FQNNGV. CDR3 size: 15 residues. With 2 bases removed from V and 5 bases from J, the gap between germline ends came to 15 bases. The CDR3 bases are TGTGCCAGCAGCTTATCGACAGGTCCAATGGAGACCCAGTACTTC. Protein: CASSLSTGPMETQYF.

This clone was seen more than once but under ten times. This chain connects TRBV15 to TRBJ1-3; D is possibly TRBD1 (6 bases). Per germline, CDR1 LNHNV and CDR2 YYDKDF (reference sequence). The CDR3 length is 15 residues. V shed 3 bases and J shed 3 bases, with 12 bases lying between them. The CDR3 spells CATSSDRSLGNTIYF. Here the CDR3 DNA reads TGTGCCACCAGCAGTGACAGGTCCCTTGGAAACACCATATATTTT.

The V call is TRBV9, the J call TRBJ1-2; no reliable D call. The germline gives CDR1 SGDLS, CDR2 YYNGEE. The CDR3 loop spans 14 amino acids. V lost 4 bases and J lost 4, with 14 bases in between. The CDR3 loop reads CASSPRLIPYGYTF. CDR3 bases: TGTGCCAGCAGCCCCAGACTGATTCCCTATGGCTACACCTTC.

The CDR3 loop reads CASSLGAGGYQETQYF. CDR3 nucleotide sequence: TGCGCCAGCAGCTTGGGCGCGGGAGGGTACCAAGAGACCCAGTACTTC. The gene calls are TRBV5-1 and TRBJ2-5, with 9 bases matching TRBD2. With 0 bases clipped from V and 0 bases from J, the junction kept 3 bases outside the gene matches. The CDR3 loop spans 16 amino acids. The V gene's germline CDR1 is SGHRS and CDR2 YFSETQ.